This TCR beta chain was profiled in a study of beta chain features in type 1 diabetes. Turning to the study itself: Examination covered approximately 100 million sorted cells spanning all samples.

The authors reverse transcribed all of the isolated RNA, so sequencing captured expressed TCRB transcripts. Data came from immunoSEQ multiplex PCR; TCRdb stores just in-frame clones and leaves some out. The sample has 600,000 to 700,000 clones, 10% to 15% seen once. This clone was counted only a few times. Its antigen remains unidentified. CDR3 length: 14 residues. Germline CDR1 reads SNHLY; CDR2 reads FYNNEI. Between the trimmed V and J ends, which lost 8 bases and 1 base, there was a span of 12 bases. The study's findings and limits: VDJ junctions in type 1 diabetes patients carried more deletions and fewer insertions. Among patients with Type 1 diabetes, TCRB CDR3s were moderately but significantly shorter in every one of the four CD4+ subsets. Cells that show high TCR expression could be over-represented by cDNA sequencing. Compared with healthy donors, patients appeared to share more similar naive, central memory and regulatory TCRB repertoires.

The TCR originated in a man between 18 and 29 years old with type 1 diabetes. The sequenced sample consisted of naive CD4+ T cells from blood. This rearrangement joins TRBV2 to TRBJ1-5; D not certain. The CDR3 DNA sequence: TGTGCCAGCTCGGACTTTAGAAGCAATCAGCCCCAGCATTTT. This codes for CASSDFRSNQPQHF.